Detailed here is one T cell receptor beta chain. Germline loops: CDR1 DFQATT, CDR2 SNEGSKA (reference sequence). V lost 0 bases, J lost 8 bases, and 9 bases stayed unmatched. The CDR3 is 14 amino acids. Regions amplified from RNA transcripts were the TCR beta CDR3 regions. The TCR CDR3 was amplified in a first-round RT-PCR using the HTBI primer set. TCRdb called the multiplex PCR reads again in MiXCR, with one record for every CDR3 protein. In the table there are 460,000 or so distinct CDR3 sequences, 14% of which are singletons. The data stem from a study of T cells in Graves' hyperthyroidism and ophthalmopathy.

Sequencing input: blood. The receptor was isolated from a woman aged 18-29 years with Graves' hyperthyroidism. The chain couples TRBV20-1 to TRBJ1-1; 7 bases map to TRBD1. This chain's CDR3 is CSAREPGDRGEAFF. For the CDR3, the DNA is TGCAGTGCTAGAGAGCCGGGGGACAGAGGAGAAGCTTTCTTT.